Below, 32 T cell receptor beta chains from the same sample are listed, as sequenced in a study of T cells in women clearing cervical HPV infection. This table comes from immunoSEQ multiplex PCR, and its TCRdb copy is limited to in-frame clones, with some not included. Its clone listing holds some 30,000 clones. Input material: blood buffy coat. All receptors come from a woman aged 18 to 75 with a cervical HPV16 infection that either progressed to CIN3+ or cleared (not recorded which).

About this clone itself: The read stops 3 residues short of the end of the CDR3; the missing end is completed from the germline J gene. V usage is TRBV29-1 and J usage is TRBJ2-2; D gene unclear. Germline V gene lookup returns CDR1 SQVTM and CDR2 ANQGSEA. CDR3 length: 14 residues. V gave up 2 bases and J gave up 4 bases, with 11 bases separating them. CDR3 DNA, as far as it was read: TGCAGCGTTGAATTCTCCCCGGGCACCGGGGAG. Its protein is CSVEFSPGTGE. The entire CDR3 reads CSVEFSPGTGELFF.

On this clone: The CDR3 end lies 3 residues beyond the end of the read and is filled in from the germline J gene. The chain joins TRBV20-1 to TRBJ2-3, with 13 positions matching TRBD2. The V gene's germline CDR1 is DFQATT and CDR2 SNEGSKA (reference sequence). The CDR3 is 15 amino acids. Trimming removed 3 bases from V and 2 bases from J; junction bases left unmatched: 2. CDR3 DNA (partial): TGCAGTGCTAGCGGACTAGCGGGGGTCACAGATACG. Residues: CSASGLAGVTDT. The whole CDR3 region reads CSASGLAGVTDTQYF.

Regarding this clone: The CDR3 extends 3 residues past the end of the read, so its final part is completed from the germline J gene. The chain links TRBV7-9 to TRBJ2-2; no reliable D call. Trimming removed 3 bases at V and 4 bases at J, with 3 bases between. The germline CDR1 and CDR2 sequences are SEHNR and FQNEAQ (reference sequence). The CDR3 is 12 residues long. The CDR3 is CASSFLTGELFF. The CDR3 bases that were read are TGTGCCAGCAGCTTTCTCACCGGGGAG.

Turning to this clone: The read stops 3 residues short of the end of the CDR3; the missing end is completed from the germline J gene. The chain combines TRBV13 with TRBJ2-2, with TRBD1 identical over 8 bases. V gave up 6 bases and J gave up 7 bases; unmatched junction bases: 10. Germline V gene sequence: CDR1 PRHDT, CDR2 FYEKMQ (reference sequence). The CDR3 loop spans 15 amino acids. The part of the CDR3 DNA that was read is TGTGCCAGCAGTCATGGACAGGGAAGGAGCGGGGAG. Encoded protein: CASSHGQGRSGE. The full CDR3 reads CASSHGQGRSGELFF.

A note on this clone: The read gets to within 3 residues of the CDR3 end, and the germline J gene fills in the rest. The V call is TRBV5-6, the J call TRBJ1-2; D perhaps matches TRBD1 (6 bases). From germline, CDR1 is SGHDT and CDR2 YYEEEE. This CDR3 has 13 residues. Deletions cut 3 bases from V and 4 bases from J, with 10 bases between. This CDR3 reads CASSSTGSYGYTF. CDR3 DNA, as far as it was read: TGTGCCAGCAGCTCGACAGGAAGCTATGGC.

As regards this clone: The read ends 3 residues shy of where the CDR3 ends; the end is completed using the germline J gene. The chain is built from TRBV5-1 and TRBJ2-3, with 7 bases that match TRBD2. CDR3 length equals 16 residues. Germline values: CDR1 SGHRS, CDR2 YFSETQ. The trim removed 4 bases at V and 0 bases at J, leaving 8 bases unmatched. Here the CDR3 reads CASSVFGGGSTDTQYF. The DNA read from the CDR3 is TGCGCCAGCAGCGTTTTTGGCGGGGGTAGCACAGATACG.

Concerning this clone itself: Coverage ceases 3 residues before the CDR3 finishes, and the germline J gene fills in the end. J is TRBJ2-4 and V is TRBV5-6; 7 bases match TRBD1. Trimming took 4 bases from V and 9 from J; bases not matched to a gene: 10. The CDR3 extends over 14 amino acids. Germline V gene data show CDR1 as SGHDT and CDR2 as YYEEEE. CDR3 loop: CASSRRTGLVIQYF. The covered CDR3 bases are TGTGCCAGCAGCCGTCGGACAGGTTTGGTCATT.

A note on this clone: The read ends 3 residues shy of where the CDR3 ends; the end is completed using the germline J gene. This chain uses TRBV7-2 with TRBJ1-2; 8 bases fit TRBD1. The CDR3 contains 15 residues. Looked up from germline, CDR1 is SGHTA and CDR2 is FQGNSA. The V gene end was trimmed by 1 base and the J gene end by 1 base; junction bases not matched to a gene: 2. Incomplete CDR3 DNA: TGTGCCAGCAGCTTAGGCAGGGGGCTTAACTATGGC. This codes for CASSLGRGLNYG. The whole CDR3 protein reads CASSLGRGLNYGYTF.

A note on this clone: The read ends 3 residues shy of where the CDR3 ends; the end is completed using the germline J gene. The chain recombines TRBV29-1 with TRBJ2-3; 9 nucleotides align to TRBD1. CDR1 and CDR2 from the germline V gene are SQVTM and ANQGSEA. The CDR3 has 18 residues. The CDR3 protein is CSVEDPKGTGSGQETQYF. The part of the CDR3 DNA that was read is TGCAGCGTTGAAGACCCGAAGGGGACAGGGAGTGGACAAGAGACG.

On this clone: The read gets to within 3 residues of the CDR3 end, and the germline J gene fills in the rest. V usage is TRBV18 and J usage is TRBJ1-5; 7 bases match TRBD1. V shed 3 bases and J 5 bases; nucleotides not matched to a gene: 7. Germline lookup yields CDR1 KGHSH and CDR2 LQKENI. The CDR3 consists of 15 residues. CDR3 sequence reads: CASSPPGQRDQPQHF. The covered CDR3 bases are TGTGCCAGCTCACCCCCGGGACAGAGGGATCAGCCC.

Concerning this clone: The read terminates 3 residues before the CDR3 end, so the remaining end is supplied by the germline J gene. This chain connects TRBV19 to TRBJ2-3; 11 nucleotides agree with TRBD1. Per the germline V gene, CDR1 is LNHDA and CDR2 is SQIVND (reference sequence). This CDR3 spans 14 amino acids. The CDR3 DNA, read in part, is TGTGCCAGCCGGAGGGACAGGGGGAACCAGCCG. Protein product: CASRRDRGNQP. The whole CDR3 sequence is CASRRDRGNQPQYF.

With respect to this clone: From the germline J gene comes the end of the CDR3, since the read stops 3 residues before it. The chain uses TRBV4-1 and TRBJ1-6; a possible D gene is TRBD1 (6 bases). The CDR3 covers 15 residues. Germline-derived CDR1 and CDR2 are MGHRA and YSYEKL. The germline V and J ends were trimmed by 5 bases and 6 bases, with 14 bases remaining between them. The DNA read from the CDR3 is TGCGCCAGCAGCACAACGGGGACAACTAATTCACCC. Its protein is CASSTTGTTNSP. The CDR3 as a whole reads CASSTTGTTNSPLHF.

A note on this clone: The missing CDR3 end, 3 residues past where the read stops, is filled in from the germline J gene. The chain employs TRBV5-1 and TRBJ1-2, with D tentatively TRBD1 (6 bases). Germline V lookup: CDR1 SGHRS, CDR2 YFSETQ. This CDR3 spans 12 amino acids. The sequenced CDR3 bases are TGCGCCAGCAGCCCCGAAACAGGGCTC. It codes for CASSPETGL. The entire CDR3 reads CASSPETGLYTF.

Turning to this clone: The sequenced fragment ends 3 residues before the CDR3 boundary, so the rest is inferred from the germline J gene. The chain recombines TRBV6-1 with TRBJ2-7, with 8 bases matching TRBD2. V lost 4 bases, J lost 1 base, and 6 bases stayed unmatched. The CDR3 extends over 15 amino acids. The germline V gene has CDR1 MNHNS and CDR2 SASEGT. The CDR3 sequence is CASSVTSGNSYEQYF. The sequenced part of the CDR3 DNA is TGTGCCAGCAGTGTTACTAGCGGTAATTCCTACGAG.

Note on this clone: The CDR3 end is not reached by the read, which stops 3 residues before it; the germline J gene fills it in. The chain links TRBV7-2 to TRBJ2-2, with TRBD1 matching over 12 bases. The germline V gene encodes CDR1 SGHTA and CDR2 FQGNSA. Germline trimming cut 4 bases from V and 4 bases from J; bases unmatched to any gene: 1. The CDR3 loop spans 15 amino acids. The CDR3 loop is CASSWGQGATGELFF. The sequenced CDR3 bases are TGTGCCAGCAGCTGGGGACAGGGGGCCACCGGGGAG.

Comment on this clone: The DNA ends 3 residues before the CDR3 does, and the rest of the CDR3 is filled in from the germline J gene. The chain couples TRBV7-2 to TRBJ2-3; D possibly matches TRBD1 or TRBD2 (5 bases each). Germline V gene sequence: CDR1 SGHTA, CDR2 FQGNSA. The CDR3 is 13 amino acids. V was shortened by 4 bases and J by 6 bases, with 11 bases between the two germline ends. The CDR3 bases that were read are TGTGCCAGCAGCTCCCCCGAGGGGGATACG. This gives the protein CASSSPEGDT. The whole CDR3 protein is CASSSPEGDTQYF.

Remarks on this clone: With the read ending 3 residues before the CDR3 end, the germline J gene is used to fill in that end. The rearrangement links TRBV4-1 to TRBJ2-2; no clear D. The germline CDR1 and CDR2 sequences are MGHRA and YSYEKL. The CDR3 is 13 amino acids. With 1 base removed from V and 3 bases from J, the gap between germline ends came to 3 bases. The CDR3 sequence: CASSQVDTGELFF. The part of the CDR3 DNA that was read is TGCGCCAGCAGCCAAGTCGACACCGGGGAG.

Comment on this clone: The read comes to an end 3 residues before the CDR3 does, leaving the germline J gene to fill in the end. This sequence joins TRBV7-2 and TRBJ2-3; a weak D match, TRBD1 (5 bases). With 5 bases removed from V and 2 bases from J, the gap between germline ends came to 8 bases. Germline lookup yields CDR1 SGHTA and CDR2 FQGNSA. The CDR3 contains 13 residues. The CDR3 loop reads CASSTTDTDTQYF. CDR3 DNA (partial): TGTGCCAGCAGCACGACAGACACAGATACG.

About this clone: The CDR3 end lies 3 residues beyond the end of the read and is filled in from the germline J gene. The chain couples TRBV5-6 to TRBJ2-5; 9 positions match TRBD1. There are 15 residues in the CDR3. Losses at the gene ends were 7 bases for V and 5 bases for J; bases not matched to a gene: 12. Germline loops: CDR1 SGHDT, CDR2 YYEEEE. The DNA read from the CDR3 is TGTGCCAGCGGGGTACAGGGGGCAAGGGGGGAGACC. Amino acid sequence: CASGVQGARGET. The CDR3 in its entirety is CASGVQGARGETQYF.

Notes on this clone: The CDR3 end is not reached by the read, which stops 3 residues before it; the germline J gene fills it in. This chain connects TRBV14 to TRBJ2-3; no clear D gene. The CDR3 is 13 amino acids. The germline gives CDR1 SGHDN, CDR2 FVKESK. The germline V and J ends were trimmed by 1 base and 2 bases, with 4 bases remaining between them. CDR3 sequence reads: CASSQAFTDTQYF. Partial CDR3 DNA: TGTGCCAGCAGCCAAGCATTCACAGATACG.

Points on this clone: With the read ending 3 residues before the CDR3 end, the germline J gene is used to fill in that end. The rearrangement uses TRBV5-1 and TRBJ1-2; 8 bases align to TRBD1. Germline assignment: CDR1 SGHRS and CDR2 YFSETQ. The CDR3 covers 15 residues. This CDR3 reads CASSWTGSSYNDYTF. The sequenced CDR3 bases are TGCGCCAGCAGCTGGACAGGGAGCTCCTACAATGAC.

Concerning this clone itself: The read terminates 3 residues before the CDR3 end, so the remaining end is supplied by the germline J gene. The chain couples TRBV20-1 to TRBJ2-7; a possible D gene is TRBD1 (5 bases). V was pared by 5 bases and J by 5 bases, with 16 bases between. CDR3 length equals 13 residues. In germline, CDR1 is DFQATT, CDR2 SNEGSKA (reference sequence). The CDR3 DNA, read in part, is TGCAGTGCTCCAAGGACAACGGCGGACGAG. It yields the protein CSAPRTTADE. The whole CDR3 region reads CSAPRTTADEQYF.

As regards this clone: The CDR3 goes on 3 residues after the read ends, and that part is filled in from the germline J gene. The V gene is TRBV5-6, the J gene TRBJ1-6; no firm D call. V shed 4 bases and J shed 0 bases, with 5 bases lying between them. CDR1 and CDR2 (germline): SGHDT, YYEEEE. This CDR3 comprises 14 residues. Partial CDR3 DNA: TGTGCCAGCAGCGCGAGCTCCTATAATTCACCC. It codes for CASSASSYNSP. The whole CDR3 sequence reads CASSASSYNSPLHF.

Points on this clone: Read sequence stops 3 residues before the CDR3 end, and the germline J gene provides the missing end. This rearrangement joins TRBV7-7 to TRBJ1-2; D gene unclear. The length of the CDR3 is 14 residues. Germline V gives CDR1 SSHAT, CDR2 FNYEAQ (reference sequence). CDR3 DNA, as far as it was read: TGTGCCAGCAGCTCCGGTTCGCAGGCAAATGAC. This codes for CASSSGSQAND. The whole CDR3 protein reads CASSSGSQANDYTF.

To note about this clone: The missing CDR3 end, 3 residues past where the read stops, is filled in from the germline J gene. The V and J genes are TRBV4-1 and TRBJ1-3; D perhaps matches TRBD1 (6 bases). Trimming stripped 1 base from V and 3 bases from J, with 13 bases between. The CDR3 extends over 16 amino acids. CDR1 is MGHRA, CDR2 YSYEKL, per germline. CDR3 region: CASSQVGRGGGNTIYF. CDR3 DNA, as far as it was read: TGCGCCAGCAGCCAAGTCGGCAGGGGAGGTGGAAACACC.

About this clone itself: The sequence runs out 3 residues before the end of the CDR3; the remainder is reconstructed from the germline J gene. The V and J genes are TRBV29-1 and TRBJ2-3; D may be TRBD2 (6 bases). The CDR3 length is 13 residues. The V gene's germline CDR1 is SQVTM and CDR2 ANQGSEA. The CDR3 loop reads CSVAGQEKETQYF. The DNA read from the CDR3 is TGCAGCGTCGCGGGGCAGGAAAAAGAGACG.

On this clone itself: Read data end 3 residues before the CDR3 end; the end is taken from the germline J gene. The chain carries TRBV7-2 and TRBJ1-1; D remains unclear. CDR1 and CDR2 (germline): SGHTA, FQGNSA. The CDR3 length is 16 residues. V lost 0 bases and J lost 0, with 11 bases in between. CDR3 bases read: TGTGCCAGCAGCTTAGCGGCAGCAGGCTTGAACACTGAA. It specifies CASSLAAAGLNTE. The whole CDR3 protein reads CASSLAAAGLNTEAFF.

Worth noting for this clone: The read gets to within 3 residues of the CDR3 end, and the germline J gene fills in the rest. This chain uses TRBV19 with TRBJ2-5; possibly TRBD2 for D (6 bases). The CDR3 consists of 13 residues. The germline V gene encodes CDR1 LNHDA and CDR2 SQIVND (reference sequence). V lost 5 bases and J 5 bases, leaving 12 bases between the germline ends. CDR3 residues: CASSGSGVETQYF. The DNA read from the CDR3 is TGTGCCAGTAGTGGCTCGGGGGTGGAGACC.

Of note for this clone: The observed sequence ends 3 residues before the CDR3 terminus, with the missing tail filled in from the germline J gene. V gene TRBV19 combines with J gene TRBJ1-2; D might be TRBD1 (6 bases). Trimming shortened V by 0 bases and J by 4 bases, and 15 bases separated the two germline ends. Germline V gene sequence: CDR1 LNHDA, CDR2 SQIVND (reference sequence). This CDR3 contains 16 residues. CDR3 DNA (partial): TGTGCCAGTAGTATAGACGGACAGACACTTGGCTATGGC. Its translation: CASSIDGQTLGYG. In full, the CDR3 reads CASSIDGQTLGYGYTF.

On this clone itself: The CDR3 goes on 3 residues after the read ends, and that part is filled in from the germline J gene. The V gene is TRBV2, the J gene TRBJ2-3, with D unclear. The germline gives CDR1 SNHLY, CDR2 FYNNEI. Trimming removed 5 bases from V and 5 bases from J, with 14 bases in between. The CDR3 has 14 residues. CDR3 bases read: TGTGCCAGCAGTACCCTCGAAGGTCAAGATACG. Its protein is CASSTLEGQDT. From start to end, the CDR3 is CASSTLEGQDTQYF.

CDR3 region: CSASEGIRLGYGYTF. The CDR3 bases that were read are TGCAGTGCTAGTGAGGGGATTCGCCTTGGCTATGGC. V usage is TRBV20-1 and J usage is TRBJ1-2; D might be TRBD1 (5 bases). The read ends 3 residues before the CDR3 terminus; that terminus is restored from the germline J gene. CDR1 and CDR2 (germline): DFQATT, SNEGSKA (reference sequence). The V gene lost 3 bases and the J gene lost 4 bases, with 18 bases spanning the gap. This CDR3 is 15 amino acids long.

Notes on this clone: The read ends 3 residues early relative to the CDR3; the germline J gene fills the gap. The chain uses TRBV5-1 and TRBJ2-3; 9 bases are a match to TRBD1. The CDR3 covers 17 residues. From germline, CDR1 is SGHRS and CDR2 YFSETQ. CDR3 region: CASSRRGTGSFQETQYF. The CDR3 bases that were read are TGCGCCAGCAGCCGCCGGGGGACAGGGAGCTTCCAAGAGACG. The entire variable domain, with the rest obtained from reference TRBV5-1 and TRBJ2-3, is as follows: KAGVTQTPRYLIKTRGQQVTLSCSPISGHRSVSWYQQTPGQGLQFLFEYFSETQRNKGNFPGRFSGRQFSNSRSEMNVSTLELGDSALYLCASSRRGTGSFQETQYFGPGTRLTVL.